These 10 T cell receptor beta chains originate from one sample sequenced in a study of shared clonotypes between healthy human individuals. Selected positively for CCR7 and CD45RO-negative, naive CD8 cells excluded terminally differentiated effector memory CD45RA+ cells. Produced via immunoSEQ multiplex PCR; TCRdb's table is partial and in-frame only. The sample records approximately 2,000,000 clones, 93% being singletons. Sequenced input: naive CD8+ T cells from PBMCs. These receptors came from a man between 18 and 29 years old in good health. Some clones in this sample may be carry-over from other donors' samples.

J is TRBJ1-5 and V is TRBV7-9; D is perhaps TRBD1 (6 bases). The V gene lost 5 bases and the J gene lost 4 bases, with 15 bases spanning the gap. The CDR3 spans 15 residues. Germline lookup yields CDR1 SEHNR and CDR2 FQNEAQ (reference sequence). DNA for the CDR3: TGTGCCAGCAGCCCGGGGGCGCGAGGGAATCAGCCCCAGCATTTT. Translation: CASSPGARGNQPQHF.

The chain is built from TRBV7-9 and TRBJ1-1; D is undetermined. V was shortened by 2 bases and J by 0 bases, with 10 bases between the two germline ends. CDR3 size: 15 residues. CDR1 and CDR2 (germline): SEHNR, FQNEAQ (reference sequence). Here the CDR3 reads CASSLIGAVNTEAFF. As DNA, the CDR3 is TGTGCCAGCAGCTTAATTGGTGCCGTGAACACTGAAGCTTTCTTT.

The chain combines TRBV5-1 with TRBJ2-7; 10 bases are shared with TRBD1. The CDR3 is made up of 16 amino acids. V gave up 0 bases and J gave up 4 bases; unmatched junction bases: 7. Per germline, CDR1 SGHRS and CDR2 YFSETQ. The CDR3 nucleotides are TGCGCCAGCAGCTTGGATCCGGGACAGGGGATGTACGAGCAGTACTTC. Amino acid sequence: CASSLDPGQGMYEQYF.

CDR3 sequence reads: CASSQDNWRRTYEQYF. The CDR3 DNA reads as TGCGCCAGCAGCCAAGATAACTGGCGGAGAACTTACGAGCAGTACTTC. The gene calls are TRBV4-3 and TRBJ2-7; no clear D. The V gene lost 0 bases and the J gene lost 4 bases, with 16 bases spanning the gap. Germline CDR1 LGHNA, CDR2 YSLEER. This CDR3 has 16 residues.

CDR3 region: CASSPEVGLTEAFF. The CDR3 DNA reads TGTGCCAGCAGCCCTGAGGTAGGGTTAACTGAAGCTTTCTTT. This chain connects TRBV9 to TRBJ1-1; D call uncertain. Germline V gene sequence: CDR1 SGDLS, CDR2 YYNGEE. V shed 4 bases and J shed 5 bases, with 15 bases lying between them. The CDR3 sequence is 14 residues long.

The chain couples TRBV29-1 to TRBJ1-2; the D gene is possibly TRBD1 (6 bases). The length of the CDR3 is 14 residues. In germline, CDR1 is SQVTM, CDR2 ANQGSEA. Trimming stripped 1 base from V and 2 bases from J, with 11 bases between. CDR3 residues: CSVEAARGNYGYTF. The CDR3 DNA sequence: TGCAGCGTTGAAGCGGCCAGGGGAAACTATGGCTACACCTTC. Full variable domain (remainder filled in from reference TRBV29-1 and TRBJ1-2): SAVISQKPSRDICQRGTSLTIQCQVDSQVTMMFWYRQQPGQSLTLIATANQGSEATYESGFVIDKFPISRPNLTFSTLTVSNMSPEDSSIYLCSVEAARGNYGYTFGSGTRLTVV.

The rearrangement links TRBV13 to TRBJ2-1; D unclear. Germline V lookup: CDR1 PRHDT, CDR2 FYEKMQ (reference sequence). The CDR3 runs 13 residues. V dropped 1 base and J dropped 6 bases, with 7 bases sitting between them. The CDR3 DNA follows: TGTGCCAGCAGCTTAGTAACCGGCAATGAGCAGTTCTTC. Translated, it gives CASSLVTGNEQFF.

This chain joins TRBV7-3 and TRBJ1-1; 7 positions agree with TRBD1. Germline V gene data show CDR1 as SGHTA and CDR2 as FQGTGA. This CDR3 is 13 amino acids long. V dropped 3 bases and J dropped 4; count of bases not matched to a gene: 2. The CDR3 here is CASSLTGSTEAFF. The CDR3 nucleotides are TGTGCCAGCAGCTTGACAGGGTCCACTGAAGCTTTCTTT.

V is TRBV10-3 and J is TRBJ2-3, with TRBD2 matching 8 bases. Trimming removed 3 bases from V and 6 bases from J; junction bases left unmatched: 5. CDR1 ENHRY and CDR2 SYGVKD come from the germline V gene. The CDR3 spans 14 residues. The CDR3 loop reads CAISEPGGADTQYF. CDR3 bases: TGTGCCATCAGTGAACCGGGGGGGGCCGATACGCAGTATTTT.

This chain uses TRBV7-9 with TRBJ2-3; the match to TRBD2 covers 10 bases. J was trimmed by 3 bases and V by 4 bases; bases with no gene match: 7. The CDR3 spans 16 residues. Per germline, CDR1 SEHNR and CDR2 FQNEAQ (reference sequence). The CDR3 protein is CASSSGTSDYTDTQYF. Written as DNA, the CDR3 is TGTGCCAGCAGCTCCGGGACTAGCGATTATACAGATACGCAGTATTTT.